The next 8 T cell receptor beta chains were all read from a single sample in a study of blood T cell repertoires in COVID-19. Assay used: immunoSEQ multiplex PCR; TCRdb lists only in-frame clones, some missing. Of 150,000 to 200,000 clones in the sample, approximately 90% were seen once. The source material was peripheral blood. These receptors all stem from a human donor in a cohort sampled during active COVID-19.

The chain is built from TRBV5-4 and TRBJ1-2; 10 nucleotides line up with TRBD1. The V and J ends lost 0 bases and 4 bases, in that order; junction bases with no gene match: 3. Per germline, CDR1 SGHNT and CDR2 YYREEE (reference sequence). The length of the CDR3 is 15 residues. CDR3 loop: CASSLEGQGFYGYTF. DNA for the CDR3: TGTGCCAGCAGCTTGGAGGGACAGGGGTTCTATGGCTACACCTTC. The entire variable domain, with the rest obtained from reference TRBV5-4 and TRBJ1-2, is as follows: ETGVTQSPTHLIKTRGQQVTLRCSSQSGHNTVSWYQQALGQGPQFIFQYYREEENGRGNFPPRFSGLQFPNYSSELNVNALELDDSALYLCASSLEGQGFYGYTFGSGTRLTVV.

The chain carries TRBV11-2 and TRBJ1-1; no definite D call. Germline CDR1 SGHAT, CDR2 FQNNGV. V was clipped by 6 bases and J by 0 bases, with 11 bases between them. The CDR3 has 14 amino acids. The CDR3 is CASRPDGVNTEAFF. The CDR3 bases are TGTGCCAGCAGGCCGGACGGGGTGAACACTGAAGCTTTCTTT.

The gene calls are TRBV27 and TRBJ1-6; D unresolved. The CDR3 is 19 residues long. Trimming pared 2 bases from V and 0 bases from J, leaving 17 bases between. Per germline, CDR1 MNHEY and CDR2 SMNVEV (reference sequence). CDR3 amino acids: CASSLPRGVTSSYNSPLHF. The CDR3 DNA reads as TGTGCCAGCAGTTTACCCCGCGGAGTTACGAGCTCCTATAATTCACCCCTCCACTTT.

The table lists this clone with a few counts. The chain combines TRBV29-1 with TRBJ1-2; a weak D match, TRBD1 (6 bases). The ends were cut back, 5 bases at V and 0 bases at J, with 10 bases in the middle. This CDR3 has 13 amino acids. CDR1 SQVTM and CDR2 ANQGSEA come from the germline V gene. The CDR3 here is CSVRGQSNYGYTF. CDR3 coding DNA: TGCAGCGTTCGTGGACAGTCTAACTATGGCTACACCTTC.

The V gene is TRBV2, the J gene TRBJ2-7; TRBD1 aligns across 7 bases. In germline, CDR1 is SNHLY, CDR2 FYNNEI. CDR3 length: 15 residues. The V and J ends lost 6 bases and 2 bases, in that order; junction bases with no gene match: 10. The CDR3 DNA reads TGTGCCAGCAGGGCCCCGGGACAGCAAGCCTACGAGCAGTACTTC. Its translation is CASRAPGQQAYEQYF.

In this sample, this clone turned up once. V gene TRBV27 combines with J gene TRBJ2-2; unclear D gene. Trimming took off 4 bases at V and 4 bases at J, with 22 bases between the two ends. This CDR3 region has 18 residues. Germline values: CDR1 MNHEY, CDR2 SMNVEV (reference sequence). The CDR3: CASSYLPKSRPFTGELFF. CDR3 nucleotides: TGTGCCAGCAGTTACTTACCGAAATCGAGGCCGTTCACCGGGGAGCTGTTTTTT.

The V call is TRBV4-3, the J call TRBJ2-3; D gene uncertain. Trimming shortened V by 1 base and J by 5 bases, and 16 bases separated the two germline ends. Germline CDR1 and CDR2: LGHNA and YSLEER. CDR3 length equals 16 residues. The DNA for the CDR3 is TGCGCCAGCAGCCAAGTTCTGGGTGTCCAGGTAGATACGCAGTATTTT. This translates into CASSQVLGVQVDTQYF.

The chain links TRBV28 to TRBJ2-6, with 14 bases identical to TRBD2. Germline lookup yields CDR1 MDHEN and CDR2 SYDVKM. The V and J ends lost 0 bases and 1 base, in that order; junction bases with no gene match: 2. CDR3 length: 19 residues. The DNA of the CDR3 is TGTGCCAGCAGTTTATGGGGGACTAGCGGGAGTTCTGGGGCCAACGTCCTGACTTTC. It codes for CASSLWGTSGSSGANVLTF. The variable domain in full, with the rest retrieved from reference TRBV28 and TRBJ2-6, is DVKVTQSSRYLVKRTGEKVFLECVQDMDHENMFWYRQDPGLGLRLIYFSYDVKMKEKGDIPEGYSVSREKKERFSLILESASTNQTSMYLCASSLWGTSGSSGANVLTFGAGSRLTVL.